Shown below are 20 T cell receptor beta chains from a single sample sequenced in a study of early T cells in non-severe SARS-CoV-2 infection. TCRdb used MiXCR to reprocess the 5' RACE reads, holding one entry per CDR3 protein. In the table there are 20,000 to 25,000 distinct CDR3 sequences, nearly 5.5% of which are singletons. The sequencing sample was made of whole blood. These receptors were collected from an adult who was a healthcare worker with PCR-confirmed SARS-CoV-2 infection or an uninfected control (not recorded which).

This clonotype was seen at least ten times. The rearrangement joins TRBV7-3 to TRBJ2-6; tentatively, D is TRBD1 (5 bases). V dropped 0 bases and J dropped 0 bases, with 9 bases sitting between them. Per the germline V gene, CDR1 is SGHTA and CDR2 is FQGTGA. This CDR3 region has 17 residues. The CDR3 loop is CASSLTGQLSGANVLTF. As DNA, the CDR3 is TGTGCCAGCAGCTTAACCGGACAACTCTCTGGGGCCAACGTCCTGACTTTC.

In this sample, this clonotype turned up a few times. The J gene is TRBJ2-1, the V gene TRBV27; 10 nucleotides line up with TRBD2. Germline CDR1 MNHEY, CDR2 SMNVEV (reference sequence). V shed 5 bases and J 4 bases; nucleotides not matched to a gene: 11. The length of the CDR3 is 17 residues. CDR3 residues: CASSPTLTSGAYNEQFF. The DNA for the CDR3 is TGTGCCAGCAGTCCCACTCTAACTAGCGGGGCATACAATGAGCAGTTCTTC.

There are a few counts of this clonotype. CDR3 coding DNA: TGTGCCAGCAGTTCTTTCGGGACACCGATCAATAGGAGCTCCTACGAGCAGTACTTC. Translating gives CASSSFGTPINRSSYEQYF. V is TRBV28 and J is TRBJ2-7, with D perhaps matching TRBD1 (6 bases). The CDR3 covers 19 residues. Trimming removed 4 bases from V and 0 bases from J, with 25 bases in between. Germline V gene data show CDR1 as MDHEN and CDR2 as SYDVKM.

This clonotype was recorded many times. This chain uses TRBV5-1 with TRBJ1-6; D might be TRBD1 (5 bases). CDR1 and CDR2 from the germline V gene are SGHRS and YFSETQ. V was cut by 1 base and J by 6 bases, with 11 bases left in between. The length of the CDR3 is 15 residues. The CDR3: CASSLQEGSNSPLHF. The CDR3, as DNA: TGCGCCAGCAGCTTGCAAGAGGGGAGTAATTCACCCCTCCACTTT.

This clonotype was found many times. The V gene is TRBV6-4, the J gene TRBJ2-3; no clear D gene. The germline V gene has CDR1 MRHNA and CDR2 SNTAGT. The V end lost 4 bases, the J end lost 0 bases, and 8 bases lay between the germline ends. The CDR3 has 14 residues. CDR3 region: CASSASSSTDTQYF. CDR3 in DNA: TGTGCCAGCAGTGCTAGTTCTAGCACAGATACGCAGTATTTT.

In its sample, this clonotype was seen many times. The chain uses TRBV4-3 and TRBJ2-1; 9 bases are shared with TRBD2. V was clipped by 0 bases and J by 7 bases; unmatched bases: 7. Per the germline V gene, CDR1 is LGHNA and CDR2 is YSLEER. This CDR3 comprises 16 residues. CDR3 loop: CASSQEGGRALNEQFF. The CDR3 DNA is TGCGCCAGCAGCCAAGAAGGCGGGAGGGCCTTAAATGAGCAGTTCTTC.

This clonotype was counted at least ten times. The V gene is TRBV6-5, the J gene TRBJ2-3, with 8 bases that match TRBD2. The CDR3 spans 16 residues. CDR1 and CDR2 from the germline V gene are MNHEY and SVGAGI. V lost 5 bases, J lost 1 base, and 8 bases stayed unmatched. This chain's CDR3 is CASSRVTSGGTDTQYF. The DNA for the CDR3 is TGTGCCAGCAGTAGAGTAACTAGCGGTGGCACAGATACGCAGTATTTT.

As concerns this clonotype: Since a much larger clone is just one base distant, this may be a read error. This sequence joins TRBV5-1 and TRBJ2-1; the D gene is possibly TRBD2 (6 bases). CDR1 is SGHRS, CDR2 YFSETQ, per germline. V was shortened by 2 bases and J by 5 bases, with 8 bases between the two germline ends. This CDR3 spans 13 amino acids. This CDR3 is CASSFIADNEQFF. Written as DNA, the CDR3 is TGCGCCAGCAGCTTCATAGCGGACAATGAGCAGTTCTTC. The complete variable domain, with remaining parts taken from reference TRBV5-1 and TRBJ2-1, reads KAGVTQTPRYLIKTRGQQVTLSCSPISGHRSVSWYQQTPGQGLQFLFEYFSETQRNKGNFPGRFSGRQFSNSRSEMNVSTLELGDSALYLCASSFIADNEQFFGPGTRLTVL.

This clonotype was detected a few times. The chain links TRBV11-2 to TRBJ1-5, with TRBD1 matching over 7 bases. Germline trimming cut 0 bases from V and 7 bases from J; bases unmatched to any gene: 6. CDR3 length: 15 amino acids. Germline V CDR1 and CDR2: SGHAT, FQNNGV. This CDR3 is CASSLESGGHQPQHF. CDR3 coding DNA: TGTGCCAGCAGCTTAGAGTCAGGGGGGCACCAGCCCCAGCATTTT.

The table lists this clonotype with many counts. The J gene is TRBJ2-7, the V gene TRBV6-5; the match to TRBD2 covers 13 bases. This CDR3 is built from 15 residues. Germline CDR1 and CDR2: MNHEY and SVGAGI. Trimming removed 6 bases from V and 5 bases from J; junction bases left unmatched: 7. As DNA, the CDR3 is TGTGCCAGCAGGGGGAGGACTAGCGGGAGTAACGAGCAGTACGTC. Translation gives CASRGRTSGSNEQYV.

Many counts were recorded for this clonotype. This chain connects TRBV4-2 to TRBJ2-7, with 9 bases fitting TRBD2. V gave up 0 bases and J gave up 5 bases; unmatched junction bases: 11. The CDR3 totals 17 residues. Germline V gene sequence: CDR1 LGHNA, CDR2 YNFKEQ. This chain's CDR3 is CASSQDLAASGRNEQYF. The CDR3 nucleotides read TGTGCCAGCAGCCAAGATTTAGCGGCGAGCGGGAGGAACGAGCAGTACTTC.

There are many counts of this clonotype. The chain couples TRBV7-2 to TRBJ2-1; D not resolved. Trimming shortened V by 5 bases and J by 7 bases, and 12 bases separated the two germline ends. The length of the CDR3 is 13 residues. Germline CDR1 reads SGHTA; CDR2 reads FQGNSA. The CDR3 is CASSRLWDNEQFF. The DNA for the CDR3 is TGTGCCAGCAGCCGCCTGTGGGATAATGAGCAGTTCTTC. The whole variable domain, filled in from reference TRBV7-2 and TRBJ2-1, reads GAGVSQSPSNKVTEKGKDVELRCDPISGHTALYWYRQSLGQGLEFLIYFQGNSAPDKSGLPSDRFSAERTGGSVSTLTIQRTQQEDSAVYLCASSRLWDNEQFFGPGTRLTVL.

This clonotype occurred many times. This chain connects TRBV3-1 to TRBJ2-7, with TRBD1 identical over 9 bases. The CDR3 totals 15 residues. With 4 bases clipped from V and 1 base from J, the junction kept 5 bases outside the gene matches. Germline CDR1 LGHDT, CDR2 YNNKEL (reference sequence). DNA of the CDR3: TGTGCCAGCAGCCGCGGTGGGACAGGGTCCTACGAGCAGTACGTC. Its translation: CASSRGGTGSYEQYV.

At least ten counts were recorded for this clonotype. V gene TRBV12-5 combines with J gene TRBJ2-1, with 12 bases that match TRBD2. CDR1 and CDR2 from the germline V gene are LGHNT and FRNRAP. The CDR3 sequence is 17 residues long. With V trimmed by 6 bases and J by 2 bases, 8 bases remained unmatched. The CDR3 is CASGTTSGSGAYNEQFF. DNA of the CDR3: TGTGCTAGTGGCACGACTAGCGGGAGCGGCGCCTACAATGAGCAGTTCTTC.

This clonotype was counted a few times. The V and J genes are TRBV7-2 and TRBJ1-2; TRBD1 matches at 10 bases. This CDR3 has 15 residues. Germline CDR1 and CDR2: SGHTA and FQGNSA. J was trimmed by 4 bases and V by 0 bases; bases with no gene match: 2. The CDR3 DNA reads TGTGCCAGCAGCTTAGCCCGGACAGGGGGCTATGGCTACACCTTC. Amino acid sequence: CASSLARTGGYGYTF.

In this sample, this clonotype turned up many times. Written as DNA, the CDR3 is TGTGCCAGCAGCCTGGCAGGAGAAAACTATGGCTACACCTTC. This translates into CASSLAGENYGYTF. The chain recombines TRBV4-2 with TRBJ1-2; D is unclear. Trimming took 4 bases from V and 2 from J, leaving 11 bases between them. Germline V gene data show CDR1 as LGHNA and CDR2 as YNFKEQ. The CDR3 runs 14 residues.

This clonotype was found many times. V gene TRBV6-2 or TRBV6-3 combines with J gene TRBJ2-3; the match to TRBD1 covers 7 bases. Losses at the gene ends were 8 bases for V and 2 bases for J; bases not matched to a gene: 7. CDR3 length: 14 residues. Germline-derived CDR1 and CDR2 are MNHEY and SVGEGT. In DNA form, the CDR3 reads TGTGCCAGCGAGGTGGGGACAGCCACAGATACGCAGTATTTT. As protein: CASEVGTATDTQYF.

This clonotype was recorded many times. V is TRBV12-3 or TRBV12-4 and J is TRBJ2-1, with D possibly being TRBD2 (7 bases). Trimming stripped 5 bases from V and 7 bases from J, with 15 bases between. The CDR3 has 14 amino acids. The CDR3 is CASSRDRGGNEQFF. DNA of the CDR3: TGTGCCAGCAGTCGAGATAGGGGGGGGAATGAGCAGTTCTTC.

This clonotype came up many times. V usage is TRBV9 and J usage is TRBJ2-3; D assignment may be TRBD1 or TRBD2 (5 bases each). V dropped 0 bases and J dropped 6 bases, with 14 bases sitting between them. The CDR3 is made up of 15 amino acids. Germline CDR1 is SGDLS and CDR2 is YYNGEE. CDR3 DNA sequence: TGTGCCAGCAGCGTAGATTGGGGACCGGGTGATACGCAGTATTTT. Translating gives CASSVDWGPGDTQYF.

This clonotype was seen many times. The chain has TRBV5-1 and TRBJ1-1; no definite D call. The ends were cut back, 2 bases at V and 5 bases at J, with 10 bases in the middle. CDR3 length: 13 amino acids. The germline CDR1 and CDR2 sequences are SGHRS and YFSETQ. In DNA, the CDR3 is TGCGCCAGCAGCTTTTGGGGAGGGACTGAAGCTTTCTTT. Protein sequence: CASSFWGGTEAFF.